A selection of T cell receptor beta chains follows, all from one sample in a study of blood T cell repertoires in COVID-19. Libraries were prepared by immunoSEQ multiplex PCR; TCRdb keeps only in-frame clonotypes and omits some of them. The sample shows 250,000 or so clones, approximately 90% of them seen only once. Sequenced: PBMCs or T cells enriched from blood (not recorded which). The receptors stem from a young woman with acute COVID-19. CDR3s include the opening cysteine and the closing phenylalanine or tryptophan. Each record gives: J gene, V gene, D gene, clone size, CDR3 DNA, CDR3 protein. A D gene is named only where the DNA matches it firmly. For some rows the clone size is stated as once, few or many, or as a class when expanded; others skip it.

j_gene: TRBJ2-3; v_gene: TRBV7-9; d_gene: TRBD2; abundance: few; CDR3nt: TGTGCCAGCAGCTTAAGCGGGGAGACAGATACGCAGTATTTT; CDR3aa: CASSLSGETDTQYF
j_gene: TRBJ1-2; v_gene: TRBV7-8; d_gene: TRBD1; abundance: -; CDR3nt: TGTGCCAGCAGCCCAGGGGGCTGGGGCTACACCTTC; CDR3aa: CASSPGGWGYTF
j_gene: TRBJ2-3; v_gene: TRBV4-3; d_gene: TRBD2; abundance: -; CDR3nt: TGCGCCAGCAGCCAAGAGCACCAACCGGGACTAGGAAGCACAGATACGCAGTATTTT; CDR3aa: CASSQEHQPGLGSTDTQYF
j_gene: TRBJ1-2; v_gene: TRBV5-1; d_gene: TRBD1; abundance: -; CDR3nt: TGCGCCAGCAGCTTCAGGGGGAGAGACTATGGCTACACCTTC; CDR3aa: CASSFRGRDYGYTF
j_gene: TRBJ1-1; v_gene: TRBV19; d_gene: TRBD1; abundance: -; CDR3nt: TGTGCCGCTGGGACAGAGTTGGCTTTCTTT; CDR3aa: CAAGTELAFF
j_gene: TRBJ2-5; v_gene: TRBV11-2; d_gene: -; abundance: -; CDR3nt: TGTGCCAGCAGCGCCAACAGGTGGAGGACCCAGTACTTC; CDR3aa: CASSANRWRTQYF
j_gene: TRBJ2-5; v_gene: TRBV5-4; d_gene: TRBD2; abundance: -; CDR3nt: TGTGCCAGCAGCTATGGGGCTAGCGGGGGGGCCGGAGAGACCCAGTACTTC; CDR3aa: CASSYGASGGAGETQYF
j_gene: TRBJ2-1; v_gene: TRBV4-1; d_gene: TRBD1; abundance: -; CDR3nt: TGCGCCAGCAGCCATCGGGACAGGGGAGGACACAATGAGCAGTTCTTC; CDR3aa: CASSHRDRGGHNEQFF
j_gene: TRBJ1-6; v_gene: TRBV4-1; d_gene: -; abundance: -; CDR3nt: TGCGCCAGCAGCCAAGATAGCCTAGGGGGGGTAGGTAATTCACCCCTCCACTTT; CDR3aa: CASSQDSLGGVGNSPLHF
j_gene: TRBJ2-5; v_gene: TRBV7-9; d_gene: TRBD2; abundance: -; CDR3nt: TGTGCCAGCAGCTTCGGGACTAGCGATGAGACCCAGTACTTC; CDR3aa: CASSFGTSDETQYF
j_gene: TRBJ2-5; v_gene: TRBV13; d_gene: TRBD2; abundance: -; CDR3nt: TGTGCCAGCAGCTCATTACTAGCGGGGAAACAAGAGACCCAGTACTTC; CDR3aa: CASSSLLAGKQETQYF
j_gene: TRBJ2-1; v_gene: TRBV12-3/TRBV12-4; d_gene: -; abundance: -; CDR3nt: TGTGCCAGCAGTTCCGGTGTAAATGAGCAGTTCTTC; CDR3aa: CASSSGVNEQFF
j_gene: TRBJ1-2; v_gene: TRBV10-2; d_gene: -; abundance: few; CDR3nt: TGCGCCAGCAGTGGGTCTAATCCGTACTATGGCTACACCTTC; CDR3aa: CASSGSNPYYGYTF
j_gene: TRBJ1-1; v_gene: TRBV3-1/TRBV3-2; d_gene: -; abundance: -; CDR3nt: TGTGCCAGCAACGTGATGGGGCAGAGCACTGAAGCTTTCTTT; CDR3aa: CASNVMGQSTEAFF
j_gene: TRBJ2-7; v_gene: TRBV5-1; d_gene: -; abundance: -; CDR3nt: TGCGCCAGCAGCTTGGAAGGGTCAGGGGACACCTACGAGCAGTACTTC; CDR3aa: CASSLEGSGDTYEQYF
j_gene: TRBJ2-3; v_gene: TRBV7-2; d_gene: TRBD2; abundance: -; CDR3nt: TGTGCCAGCAGCTTGTCTAGCGGACTCACAGATACGCAGTATTTT; CDR3aa: CASSLSSGLTDTQYF
j_gene: TRBJ2-7; v_gene: TRBV2; d_gene: -; abundance: -; CDR3nt: TGTGCCAGCATACCCCCGGACAGACGGTACGAGCAGTACTTC; CDR3aa: CASIPPDRRYEQYF
j_gene: TRBJ1-4; v_gene: TRBV18; d_gene: -; abundance: -; CDR3nt: TGTGCCAGCTCATGGGTTGGCGGGGGACATGGAAAACTGTTTTTT; CDR3aa: CASSWVGGGHGKLFF
j_gene: TRBJ1-1; v_gene: TRBV5-5; d_gene: -; abundance: -; CDR3nt: TGTGCCAGCAGCTTTAACAGGGACACTGAAGCTTTCTTT; CDR3aa: CASSFNRDTEAFF
j_gene: TRBJ1-2; v_gene: TRBV2; d_gene: TRBD1; abundance: -; CDR3nt: TGTGCCAGCACCTTGACAGGGGCAGGGTATGGCTACACCTTC; CDR3aa: CASTLTGAGYGYTF
j_gene: TRBJ2-2; v_gene: TRBV30; d_gene: TRBD2; abundance: once; CDR3nt: TGTGCCTGGAGGCGGGGGGGCCCCGGGGAGCTGTTTTTT; CDR3aa: CAWRRGGPGELFF
j_gene: TRBJ2-7; v_gene: TRBV5-1; d_gene: -; abundance: -; CDR3nt: TGCGCCAGTTCACCCCCCAGGGATTTCTCCTACGAGCAGTACTTC; CDR3aa: CASSPPRDFSYEQYF
j_gene: TRBJ2-2; v_gene: TRBV19; d_gene: TRBD2; abundance: -; CDR3nt: TGTGCCAGTAGTTCGACTAGCGGGGGGGAGTTCGTCGGGGAGCTGTTTTTT; CDR3aa: CASSSTSGGEFVGELFF
j_gene: TRBJ2-2; v_gene: TRBV9; d_gene: -; abundance: -; CDR3nt: TGTGCCAGCAGCGTAGCTCCCGGGGAGCTGTTTTTT; CDR3aa: CASSVAPGELFF
j_gene: TRBJ1-2; v_gene: TRBV30; d_gene: -; abundance: few; CDR3nt: TGTGCCTGGAGTGTAGGGGGTGATGGCTACACCTTC; CDR3aa: CAWSVGGDGYTF
j_gene: TRBJ1-5; v_gene: TRBV6-1; d_gene: -; abundance: -; CDR3nt: TGTGCCAGCAGTGATACACAGCCCCAGCATTTT; CDR3aa: CASSDTQPQHF
j_gene: TRBJ1-2; v_gene: TRBV6-5; d_gene: -; abundance: -; CDR3nt: TGTGCCAGCAGTTACGGCGGACAGCTCTATGGCTACACCTTC; CDR3aa: CASSYGGQLYGYTF
j_gene: TRBJ2-1; v_gene: TRBV18; d_gene: TRBD2; abundance: -; CDR3nt: TGTGCCAGCTCACCCCGACTAGCGGGGACGCTCAATGAGCAGTTCTTC; CDR3aa: CASSPRLAGTLNEQFF